Each of the 13 T cell receptor beta chains below was sequenced from the same sample in a study of PD-L1 blockade in urothelial cancer. Here immunoSEQ multiplex PCR was the method, and the copy in TCRdb shows in-frame clones only, minus some. The sample has 85,000 to 130,000 clones, about 89% seen once. Sequenced material: PBMCs, taken around atezolizumab (anti-PD-L1) treatment. The receptors here all came from a woman aged 80 or over with urothelial cancer.

This chain joins TRBV5-6 and TRBJ2-5; TRBD1 matches 8 bases. This CDR3 comprises 15 residues. From germline, CDR1 is SGHDT and CDR2 YYEEEE. Unmatched junction bases numbered 2, after V lost 0 bases and J lost 1 base. CDR3 nucleotide sequence: TGTGCCAGCAGCTTGGTGACAGGGGCCCAAGAGACCCAGTACTTC. It codes for CASSLVTGAQETQYF. The full variable domain, its missing parts supplied by reference TRBV5-6 and TRBJ2-5, is DAGVTQSPTHLIKTRGQQVTLRCSPKSGHDTVSWYQQALGQGPQFIFQYYEEEERQRGNFPDRFSGHQFPNYSSELNVNALLLGDSALYLCASSLVTGAQETQYFGPGTRLLVL.

V gene TRBV6-6 combines with J gene TRBJ1-5; 7 nucleotides align to TRBD1. CDR1 and CDR2 (germline): MNHNY, SVGAGI (reference sequence). The V gene end was trimmed by 7 bases and the J gene end by 2 bases; junction bases not matched to a gene: 2. The CDR3 has 13 residues. In DNA, the CDR3 is TGTGCCAGCAAGGGGGCAGGCAATCAGCCCCAGCATTTT. It specifies CASKGAGNQPQHF.

The chain's CDR3 is CSVGTGGRQETQYF. The CDR3 DNA is TGCAGCGTTGGGACAGGGGGACGCCAAGAGACCCAGTACTTC. V gene TRBV29-1 combines with J gene TRBJ2-5; 10 bases line up with TRBD1. V trimming: 4 bases; J trimming: 1 base; junction bases outside the gene matches: 3. The length of the CDR3 is 14 residues. The germline V gene encodes CDR1 SQVTM and CDR2 ANQGSEA.

The V gene is TRBV5-1, the J gene TRBJ1-1, with a weak D call TRBD1 (5 bases). The V and J ends lost 0 bases and 4 bases respectively, with 10 bases between them. The CDR3 contains 14 residues. CDR1 SGHRS and CDR2 YFSETQ come from the germline V gene. DNA of the CDR3: TGCGCCAGCAGCTTGGCTCCAACAGGCACTGAAGCTTTCTTT. This encodes CASSLAPTGTEAFF.

The chain uses TRBV6-6 and TRBJ1-1, with D hard to call. This CDR3 contains 13 residues. Germline V gene data show CDR1 as MNHNY and CDR2 as SVGAGI (reference sequence). V lost 7 bases to trimming and J lost 3 bases, with 12 bases between them. As DNA, the CDR3 is TGTGCCAGCAACAGCTCGCCCGACACTGAAGCTTTCTTT. This translates into CASNSSPDTEAFF.

This rearrangement joins TRBV10-2 to TRBJ2-2; a possible D gene is TRBD1 (5 bases). Per the germline V gene, CDR1 is WSHSY and CDR2 is SAAADI. V was shortened by 3 bases and J by 5 bases, with 16 bases between the two germline ends. This CDR3 has 16 amino acids. The DNA of the CDR3 is TGCGCCAGCAGTGAATGGGAACTGGACAAGACCGGGGAGCTGTTTTTT. It is translated as CASSEWELDKTGELFF.

The V gene is TRBV2, the J gene TRBJ2-1; possible D gene TRBD2, 7 bases. With 5 bases removed from V and 14 bases from J, the gap between germline ends came to 19 bases. The length of the CDR3 is 13 residues. CDR1 is SNHLY, CDR2 FYNNEI, per germline. The CDR3 nucleotides are TGTGCCAGCAGTCGGTTGAGGGGGGAGGGAAAGTTCTTC. Translation gives CASSRLRGEGKFF.

The rearrangement uses TRBV10-3 and TRBJ2-4; TRBD1 might be the D (6 bases). The germline gives CDR1 ENHRY, CDR2 SYGVKD. The CDR3 covers 13 residues. The germline V and J ends were trimmed by 10 bases and 5 bases, with 15 bases remaining between them. In DNA, the CDR3 is TGTGCCACCGGAACAGGGTTTGAAAACATTCAGTACTTC. Translation gives CATGTGFENIQYF.

The V gene is TRBV5-6, the J gene TRBJ1-5, with a weak D call TRBD1 (5 bases). This CDR3 spans 15 amino acids. Germline V gene lookup returns CDR1 SGHDT and CDR2 YYEEEE. V was clipped by 3 bases and J by 4 bases, with 14 bases between them. CDR3 sequence reads: CASSSGRASNQPQHF. In DNA, the CDR3 is TGTGCCAGCAGCTCAGGGAGGGCGAGTAATCAGCCCCAGCATTTT.

The chain links TRBV27 to TRBJ1-1, with D hard to call. The V end was cut by 4 bases, the J end by 4 bases, with 13 bases between. CDR1 MNHEY and CDR2 SMNVEV come from the germline V gene (reference sequence). The CDR3 extends over 14 amino acids. The DNA of the CDR3 is TGTGCCAGCAGTTCTACCGTAATCCGCACTGAAGCTTTCTTT. Amino acids: CASSSTVIRTEAFF.

This clone was picked up one time. This sequence joins TRBV9 and TRBJ2-1; 7 nucleotides agree with TRBD2. The junction had 21 bases not matched to a gene; V was cut back by 0 bases and J by 3 bases. The CDR3 is 21 residues long. Per germline, CDR1 SGDLS and CDR2 YYNGEE. The CDR3 sequence is CASSVGLAAGLAGVVYNEQFF. CDR3 sequence (DNA): TGTGCCAGCAGCGTAGGTTTGGCAGCTGGGCTGGCGGGAGTAGTCTACAATGAGCAGTTCTTC. Complete variable domain (other parts from reference TRBV9 and TRBJ2-1): DSGVTQTPKHLITATGQRVTLRCSPRSGDLSVYWYQQSLDQGLQFLIQYYNGEERAKGNILERFSAQQFPDLHSELNLSSLELGDSALYFCASSVGLAAGLAGVVYNEQFFGPGTRLTVL.

The V gene is TRBV6-1, the J gene TRBJ2-3, with 9 bases aligning to TRBD1. Germline V lookup: CDR1 MNHNS, CDR2 SASEGT. V lost 6 bases and J lost 1; bases outside the gene matches: 2. This CDR3 is 14 amino acids long. The CDR3 DNA sequence: TGTGCCAGCAGCCGGGACAGGGGCACAGATACGCAGTATTTT. Protein product: CASSRDRGTDTQYF.

This clone was observed a single time. The V call is TRBV5-4, the J call TRBJ1-1; D remains unclear. The CDR3 totals 15 residues. V dropped 0 bases and J dropped 2 bases, with 11 bases sitting between them. CDR1 and CDR2 (germline): SGHNT, YYREEE (reference sequence). The CDR3 loop is CASSLAGGSNTEAFF. The CDR3 DNA follows: TGTGCCAGCAGCTTGGCAGGAGGGAGTAACACTGAAGCTTTCTTT.